This T cell receptor beta chain came from a study of CD8+ T cells in alopecia areata. Study conclusions and caveats: An increase in clonality over normal scalp was evident in lesional scalp, especially alopecia totalis/universalis. Between patients, shared TCR sequences were less clear than in mice. This was possibly due in part to HLA diversity in the patient population.

This CDR3 comprises 13 residues. V shed 0 bases and J shed 6 bases, with 7 bases lying between them. Germline V gene sequence: CDR1 SGHDN, CDR2 FVKESK. In this sample, this clone turned up many times. Its antigen is unidentified. Extraction and reverse transcription of RNA yielded cDNA as the sequencing template. Here immunoSEQ multiplex PCR was the method, and the copy in TCRdb shows in-frame clones only, minus some. The sample yields about 110,000 clones, 59% seen once. The origin of this receptor is a human donor in good health. Source material: CD8+ T cells sorted from blood. The rearrangement links TRBV14 to TRBJ2-3; D gene ambiguous. The CDR3 is CASSQDHGDTQYF. For the CDR3, the DNA is TGTGCCAGCAGCCAAGATCATGGGGATACGCAGTATTTT.